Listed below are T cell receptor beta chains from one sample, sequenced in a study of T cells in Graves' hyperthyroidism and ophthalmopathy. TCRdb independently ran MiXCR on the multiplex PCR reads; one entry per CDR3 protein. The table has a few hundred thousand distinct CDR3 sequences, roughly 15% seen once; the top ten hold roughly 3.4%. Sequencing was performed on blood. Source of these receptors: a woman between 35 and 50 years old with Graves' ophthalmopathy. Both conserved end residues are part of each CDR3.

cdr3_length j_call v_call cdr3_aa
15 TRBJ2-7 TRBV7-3 CASSVGGTGVYEQYF
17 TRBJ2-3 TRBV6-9 CASSYLVGAGAPGTQYF
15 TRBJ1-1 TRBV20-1 CSARATGVINTEAFF
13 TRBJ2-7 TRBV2 CASNGQGTYEQYF
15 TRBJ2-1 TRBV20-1 CSASFRGRASDEQFF
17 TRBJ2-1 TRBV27 CASRKTSGGASYNEQFF
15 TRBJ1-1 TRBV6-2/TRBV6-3 CASSYWHDRKTEAFF
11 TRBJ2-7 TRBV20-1 CSAKKGYEQYF
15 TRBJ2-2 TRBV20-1 CSARPGQGVDGELFF
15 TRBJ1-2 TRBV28 CASSSPGTAGYGYTF